This T cell receptor beta chain was recovered during a study of T-cell memory formation after mild COVID-19. Study context: Among the donors, TCR clusters were largely specific to each donor.

This clonotype was recorded a few times. Its antigen is not identified. From 5'RACE with constant-segment primers came TCR alpha and TCR beta cDNA libraries that carried sample barcodes and UMIs. Using its own MiXCR run on the 5' RACE reads, TCRdb lists one record per CDR3 protein. The table has approximately 250,000 distinct CDR3 sequences, 15% seen once; the top ten hold about 2%. General study results and limits: Detection of some responders pre-infection suggested pre-existing cross-reactive memory T cells participated.

The TCR sequence derives from an adult woman who had mild COVID-19 (a few samples of this study predate the infection). Cell type and time point are not known. Sequencing was carried out using PBMCs or a T cell subset sorted from them (not recorded which).

The CDR3 DNA is TGTGCCAGCCAAGTGGGGGAAGCGGGTACGCAGTATTTT. It encodes CASQVGEAGTQYF. The gene calls are TRBV7-6 and TRBJ2-3; tentatively, D is TRBD2 (6 bases). The ends were cut back, 8 bases at V and 8 bases at J, with 17 bases in the middle. Germline-derived CDR1 and CDR2 are SGHVS and FNYEAQ. The CDR3 runs 13 residues. The variable domain in full, with the rest retrieved from reference TRBV7-6 and TRBJ2-3, is GAGVSQSPRYKVTKRGQDVALRCDPISGHVSLYWYRQALGQGPEFLTYFNYEAQQDKSGLPNDRFSAERPEGSISTLTIQRTEQRDSAMYRCASQVGEAGTQYFGPGTRLTVL.